The T cell receptor beta chain under discussion was sequenced for a study of T cell repertoires in cytomegalovirus infection. The study's findings and limits: Clonotypes of TCR beta that were HLA-C-restricted and CMV-specific dominated the ex vivo response.

In regard to this clonotype: What it binds is not known.

CDR1 and CDR2 (germline): MDHEN, SYDVKM. V lost 6 bases and J lost 4; bases outside the gene matches: 10. This CDR3 contains 15 residues. TCRdb ran MiXCR on the reads and lists one entry per CDR3 protein. Altogether 150,000 to 200,000 distinct CDR3 sequences are present, roughly an eighth being singletons, with the ten largest covering 25% to 30%. The sequence was obtained from a human donor in good health (CMV status not recorded). Some clones in this sample may be carry-over from other donors' samples. Input material: PBMCs. This rearrangement joins TRBV28 to TRBJ2-7; 9 bases are shared with TRBD1. The CDR3 protein is CASSPRTGARYEQYF. CDR3 DNA sequence: TGTGCCAGCAGCCCCAGGACAGGGGCGCGATACGAGCAGTACTTC.